This T cell receptor (beta chain) is drawn from a study of healthy donors' naive CD4 and CD8 T cells (dated by TCRdb to between 2014 and 2017). Regarding the complete study: The donors were selected to cover three age groups of six people each (20-25, 40-50 and 60-70 years), had a mean age of around 47, and were half female. For TCR alpha, a new primer set was designed to cover all functional IMGT alpha gene variants, and all other steps followed the beta-chain workflow. Rearranged TCR alpha and beta chains from naive CD4+ and CD8+ T cells were sequenced in the study to test how TCR variation relates to lineage commitment. Peripheral blood mononuclear cells were collected from approximately 18 healthy, unrelated individuals. Donors were HLA-typed by sequencing at HLA-A, -B, -C, -DRB1, -DQB1 and -DPB1 using the SBTexcellerator protocol, an ABI3130xl analyzer and SBTengine software. Here is what the overall study found, with its caveats: In both chains, CD4+ lineage was linked to a positively charged CDR3, whereas CD8+ lineage was linked to a negatively charged CDR3. Because the alpha and beta chains were sequenced in bulk, pairing them was not possible, and so effects of the combined chains went unevaluated. The study did not directly address possible repertoire bias arising from homeostatic proliferation of naive T cells. Approximately 12% of the variance in CD4/CD8 propensity appeared to be explained jointly by V genes, J genes and CDR3 charge, in a largely additive manner. Reportedly, most V and J gene segments showed bias between naive CD4+ and CD8+ cells, and this bias held consistently across donors regardless of HLA genotype.

Cells with a CD4+CD8-CD45RO-CD45RA+ profile were isolated by FACS and defined as naive CD4+ T cells, and those with a CD8+CD4-CD45RA+CD27bright profile were defined as naive CD8+ T cells. Sorting used antibodies against CD4 (RPA-T4), CD8 (SK1), CD27 (O323), CD45RA (HI100) and CD45RO (UCHL1). The table lists this clonotype with a count of one. The antigen it recognizes is unknown. Qualities for individual bases were not recorded, and no much larger clone is one base off. One read provides weak support. TCRdb names 454 GS FLX Titanium as the instrument used. TCR libraries were built from 500 ng of total RNA with a previously published linear amplification protocol. The sequencing itself ran on the Roche/454 Genome Sequencer using Titanium chemistry. Per the original workflow: From 4 or 5 of the healthy donors, 70,000 to 85,000 rearranged TCR alpha transcripts were sequenced. Unique TCR clonotypes were defined by the CDR3 junction under IMGT nomenclature, and duplicate transcripts were removed. Logistic regression in R 2.13.0 modeled CD4 versus CD8 status as a function of V and J genes, with adjustment for donor effects and Bonferroni correction for multiple testing. TCRdb trimmed public reads at Q25 via fastp, called clones via MiXCR and kept in-frame beta chains. Each record represents a unique CDR3 protein, reported with the most common genes and DNA among its rows. TCRdb's processing, not the authors' own work, is the source of the V and J calls. This sample is represented by approximately 180,000 distinct CDR3 sequences; around 74% of them were singletons. The ten largest clones add up to 2% to 2.5% of the sample.

Counted from cysteine to phenylalanine, this CDR3 has 14 amino acids. Left in the record is the CDR3 DNA by itself, 42 bases read in frame from the first base. CDR1 and CDR2 are read off the germline V gene as SQVTM and ANQGSEA. Clipping removes 7 bases from V and 0 bases from J, with 8 as the unmatched junction base count. The sequencing sample was made of naive CD4+ and CD8+ T cells sorted from blood, pooled from several donors. The sample's cell subset or site label is to be understood as: FACS-sorted naive CD4+ (CD45RO-CD45RA+) and naive CD8+ (CD45RA+CD27bright) T cells. Recombination joined TRBV29-1 with TRBJ2-7, and TRBD1 matches 8 of the central bases. The receptor comes from a pool of human donors in good health; the sample pools cells from several healthy donors. The CDR3 protein is CSALTGGSSYEQYF. Here is the DNA: TGCAGCGCACTCACAGGGGGAAGCTCCTACGAGCAGTACTTC.